This T cell receptor beta chain was recovered during a study of PD-1 blockade in mismatch repair-deficient tumors. Overall study findings and caveats: Rapid post-treatment expansion, then contraction, generally preceding radiologic response, marked tumor-resident clones.

Germline assignment: CDR1 LGHNA and CDR2 YNFKEQ. CDR3 size: 14 residues. V lost 0 bases and J 3 bases, leaving 7 bases between the germline ends. Some clones are missing from TCRdb's copy, which holds only in-frame ones; the method was immunoSEQ multiplex PCR. The sample lists tens of thousands of clones, roughly 80% occurring once. Concerning this clone itself: The antigen remains unidentified.

All patients were mismatch repair deficient, assessed by either PCR or immunohistochemistry. Three pembrolizumab responders had their TCRs sequenced. The TCR was taken from an adult with mismatch repair-deficient cancer. The source material was peripheral blood, sampled 12 weeks after starting pembrolizumab. The V call is TRBV4-2, the J call TRBJ2-3; D is undetermined. The CDR3 region is CASSQDLGTDTQYF. The CDR3, as DNA: TGTGCCAGCAGCCAAGATTTAGGGACAGATACGCAGTATTTT.